Following are 5 T cell receptor beta chains from one sample sequenced in a study of PD-1 blockade in mismatch repair-deficient tumors. Sequencing was performed with immunoSEQ multiplex PCR; in TCRdb, only in-frame clones are kept and a portion is missing. The sample has 100,000 or so clones, over 65% seen once; the top ten hold around 6.6%. Sequenced material: peripheral blood, taken approximately 8 months after starting pembrolizumab. Receptors were obtained from an adult with mismatch repair-deficient cancer.

The chain couples TRBV27 to TRBJ2-7; 10 bases line up with TRBD2. Germline V gene lookup returns CDR1 MNHEY and CDR2 SMNVEV (reference sequence). The length of the CDR3 is 15 residues. J lost 7 bases, V lost 6 bases, and 12 bases had no gene match. CDR3 coding DNA: TGTGCCAGCAGCTCCTCAGCGGGAGGGCCGGGGGAGCAGTACTTC. Translating gives CASSSSAGGPGEQYF.

This clone has just a few counts. CDR3 DNA sequence: TGTGCCAGCAGCGCCGGGACAGGGAACTATGGCTACACCTTC. Translation: CASSAGTGNYGYTF. The chain links TRBV2 to TRBJ1-2; TRBD1 matches 9 bases. The CDR3 has 14 residues. V dropped 6 bases and J dropped 2; count of bases not matched to a gene: 4. Germline CDR1 is SNHLY and CDR2 is FYNNEI.

The V and J genes are TRBV5-4 and TRBJ2-1, with D possibly called TRBD1 or TRBD2 (7 bases each). The germline V and J ends were trimmed by 5 bases and 6 bases, with 21 bases remaining between them. The CDR3 length is 16 residues. CDR1 is SGHNT, CDR2 YYREEE, per germline (reference sequence). Here the CDR3 reads CASSLFPGGVGNEQFF. CDR3 coding DNA: TGTGCCAGCAGTCTCTTTCCAGGGGGGGTAGGCAATGAGCAGTTCTTC.

The J gene is TRBJ2-7, the V gene TRBV6-5; D remains ambiguous. Germline V gene data show CDR1 as MNHEY and CDR2 as SVGAGI. V gave up 2 bases and J gave up 6 bases, with 14 bases separating them. This CDR3 spans 14 amino acids. DNA for the CDR3: TGTGCCAGCAGTTACGCGATCGAGAACGGCGAGCAGTACTTC. Its translation is CASSYAIENGEQYF.

This rearrangement joins TRBV27 to TRBJ2-1, with D unresolved. From germline, CDR1 is MNHEY and CDR2 SMNVEV (reference sequence). V was trimmed by 3 bases and J by 0 bases, leaving 6 bases between them. There are 14 residues in the CDR3. The CDR3 nucleotides read TGTGCCAGCAGTTTCGACCTCTCCTACAATGAGCAGTTCTTC. Translating it yields CASSFDLSYNEQFF.